These T cell receptor beta chains were read from a single sample in a study of cytomegalovirus exposure and HLA in healthy donors. TCRdb's copy holds only in-frame clones and misses some; the assay was immunoSEQ multiplex PCR. This table lists 50,000 to 75,000 clones. Sample: PBMCs. The receptors derive from a woman under 30 in good health and CMV-seronegative. CDR3s include the opening cysteine and the closing phenylalanine or tryptophan. A D gene is named only where the DNA matches it firmly.

d_call j_call v_call cdr3_nt cdr3_aa
NA TRBJ1-5 TRBV6-5 TGTGCCATGGGGACACCCGGCCCCAATCAGCCCCAGCATTTT CAMGTPGPNQPQHF
NA TRBJ2-5 TRBV7-7 TGTGCTAGCAGCTTAGACATACCCCAGACCCAGTACTTC CASSLDIPQTQYF
NA TRBJ1-2 TRBV2 TGTGCCAGCACTCCCCGCGGGTCTCATGGCTACACCTTC CASTPRGSHGYTF
TRBD2 TRBJ2-5 TRBV4-1 TGCGCCAGCAGCCAAGGGACTAGCGGGAGGGGGGAGACCCAGTACTTC CASSQGTSGRGETQYF
TRBD1 TRBJ1-4 TRBV6-5 TGTGCCAGCAGTCCGGACAGGGCAACTAATGAAAAACTGTTTTTT CASSPDRATNEKLFF
NA TRBJ2-7 TRBV11-2 TGTGCCAGCAGCTCCTTATACAGGGTCTACGAGCAGTACTTC CASSSLYRVYEQYF
NA TRBJ1-1 TRBV4-1 TGCGCCAGCAGCTATAAGGTCGGGAGTCGACACACTGAAGCTTTCTTT CASSYKVGSRHTEAFF
TRBD2 TRBJ2-7 TRBV29-1 TGCAGCGTTGAAGGCCTAGCGGATGAGCAGTACTTC CSVEGLADEQYF
NA TRBJ2-1 TRBV7-3 TGTGCCAGCAGCTTAAAGGACATATACAATGAGCAGTTCTTC CASSLKDIYNEQFF
NA TRBJ1-3 TRBV2 TGTGCCAGCAGTCCTCGGACAGATGGAAACACCATATATTTT CASSPRTDGNTIYF
NA TRBJ1-1 TRBV15 TGTGCCACCAGCAGAGCGACAGGAATGAACACTGAAGCTTTCTTT CATSRATGMNTEAFF
NA TRBJ1-2 TRBV4-1 TGCGCCAGCAGCCAAGGTCTCACAGGGAGATACCAGGGAAGAGGCTACACCTTC CASSQGLTGRYQGRGYTF
TRBD1 TRBJ1-1 TRBV5-5 TGTGCCAGCAGCCGCAGGGGGATAACGGACACTGAAGCTTTCTTT CASSRRGITDTEAFF
TRBD1 TRBJ1-1 TRBV5-1 TGCGCCAGCAGCTTCTACAGGGGGCAGGTCACTGAAGCTTTCTTT CASSFYRGQVTEAFF
TRBD2 TRBJ2-2 TRBV11-2 TGTGCCAGCAGCTTAGGACTAGCGGGAGTCGCGTACACCGGGGAGCTGTTTTTT CASSLGLAGVAYTGELFF
NA TRBJ1-5 TRBV18 TGTGCCAGCTCACCGGTCGGGGGAGTTGATCAGCCCCAGCATTTT CASSPVGGVDQPQHF
TRBD1 TRBJ2-7 TRBV18 TGTGCCAGCTCACCGGTGATTGGACAGGGACTCGAGCAGTACTTC CASSPVIGQGLEQYF
TRBD1 TRBJ2-3 TRBV11-3 TGTGCCAGCAGCTTAAGATGGGGACAGGGGAGAGATACGCAGTATTTT CASSLRWGQGRDTQYF
TRBD2 TRBJ2-5 TRBV27 TGTGCCAGCAGTTCCCGCGTAGCGGGAGCGGGGGAGACCCAGTACTTC CASSSRVAGAGETQYF
TRBD2 TRBJ2-1 TRBV7-3 TGTGCCAGCAGCTTAACCGGGACTAGCCGTTACAATGAGCAGTTCTTC CASSLTGTSRYNEQFF
NA TRBJ1-1 TRBV4-1 TGCGCCAGCCGAAGTGTGAGGAACACTGAAGCTTTCTTT CASRSVRNTEAFF
NA TRBJ2-7 TRBV19 TGTGCCAGTAGTCCGGGACACAAGACCTCCTACGAGCAGTACTTC CASSPGHKTSYEQYF
NA TRBJ1-1 TRBV7-2 TGTGCCAGCAGCTTAATCGCCGGTTCGGGCACTGAAGCTTTCTTT CASSLIAGSGTEAFF
NA TRBJ1-5 TRBV2 TGTGCCAGCAGACGGGGGGGGAGGGATCAGCCCCAGCATTTT CASRRGGRDQPQHF
TRBD2 TRBJ2-3 TRBV9 TGTGCCAGCAGTGACGGGACTAGTGTGCATACGCAGTATTTT CASSDGTSVHTQYF
NA TRBJ1-5 TRBV19 TGTGCCAGTAGTCCCACCCGGGGGGCGACGTATAGCAATCAGCCCCAGCATTTT CASSPTRGATYSNQPQHF
TRBD2 TRBJ2-1 TRBV9 TGTGCCAGCAGCGTAGTAACTAGCGGGATTTCACGGCTGTTCTTC CASSVVTSGISRLFF
NA TRBJ1-4 TRBV7-2 TGTGCCAGCAGCTCAACCGACAGAGGTGAAAAACTGTTTTTT CASSSTDRGEKLFF
TRBD1 TRBJ1-5 TRBV4-1 TGCGCCAGCGGGTATATCTTATCCGGACAGGGCCAATATCAGCCCCAGCATTTT CASGYILSGQGQYQPQHF
TRBD2 TRBJ2-5 TRBV18 TGTGCCAGCTCACCACCGGGACTAGCGGGGAGACAAGAGACCCAGTACTTC CASSPPGLAGRQETQYF
NA TRBJ1-2 TRBV19 TGTGCCAGTAGTATAATGGCAGGGGAAGGCTACACCTTC CASSIMAGEGYTF
NA TRBJ2-3 TRBV19 TGTGCCAGTAGTATAGTCGTCGGGGTCACAGATACGCAGTATTTT CASSIVVGVTDTQYF
TRBD1 TRBJ2-7 TRBV28 TGTGCCAGCAGTCGACCGGGACAGGGGTCCTACGAGCAGTACTTC CASSRPGQGSYEQYF
NA TRBJ2-4 TRBV6-1 TGTGCCAGCAGAGACCTGGTCGGGGGCATTCAGTACTTC CASRDLVGGIQYF
NA TRBJ1-1 TRBV19 TGTGCCAGTAGTTCAAACCTACGCGGGTTTTACACTGAAGCTTTCTTT CASSSNLRGFYTEAFF
TRBD1 TRBJ2-7 TRBV6-5 TGTGCCAGCAGTTACTCGAGGACAGGGAGCTCCTACGAGCAGTACTTC CASSYSRTGSSYEQYF
TRBD1 TRBJ2-7 TRBV5-6 TGTGCCAGCAGCTCGGGACAGAGTCTTTACGAGCAGTACTTC CASSSGQSLYEQYF
NA TRBJ2-5 TRBV12-5 TGTGCTAGTGCCCTGACGACGGGGGAGACCCAGTACTTC CASALTTGETQYF
TRBD1 TRBJ1-6 TRBV27 TGTGCCAGCAGTGATAGGACAGGGGAGAGCTCACCCCTCCACTTT CASSDRTGESSPLHF
NA TRBJ1-1 TRBV18 TGTGCCAGCTCACCAGTCGGGGACACTGAAGCTTTCTTT CASSPVGDTEAFF
NA TRBJ2-7 TRBV5-6 TGTGCCAGCAGCCTTACTCCCTACGAGCAGTACTTC CASSLTPYEQYF
NA TRBJ1-2 TRBV5-4 TGTGCCAGCAGCGGGCTACAGTCTAACTATGGCTACACCTTC CASSGLQSNYGYTF